The 5 T cell receptor beta chains given below trace back to one sample, sequenced in a study of blood T cell repertoires in COVID-19. Data came from immunoSEQ multiplex PCR; TCRdb stores just in-frame clones and leaves some out. The sample holds fewer than 200,000 clones, 85% to 90% seen once. The specimen was peripheral blood. Receptors were obtained from a man aged 35 to 55 with active or convalescent COVID-19.

CDR3 bases: TGTGCCAGCAGCCCCGGGGGGATTCGGGAGACCCAGTACTTC. It is translated as CASSPGGIRETQYF. The chain links TRBV9 to TRBJ2-5, with 7 bases matching TRBD2. The CDR3 sequence is 14 residues long. V lost 4 bases, J lost 5 bases, and 8 bases stayed unmatched. Germline V gene lookup returns CDR1 SGDLS and CDR2 YYNGEE.

The V gene is TRBV15, the J gene TRBJ1-5, with 7 bases lining up with TRBD1. Trimming at V came to 1 base and at J to 2 bases, leaving 2 bases not matched to a gene. Germline V gives CDR1 LNHNV, CDR2 YYDKDF (reference sequence). The CDR3 extends over 15 amino acids. The CDR3: CATSRGTGGNQPQHF. The CDR3 DNA reads as TGTGCCACCAGCAGAGGGACAGGAGGCAATCAGCCCCAGCATTTT.

The chain uses TRBV2 and TRBJ2-2; tentative D call: TRBD2 (6 bases). Trimming took 5 bases from V and 6 from J, leaving 13 bases between them. The germline CDR1 and CDR2 sequences are SNHLY and FYNNEI. This CDR3 contains 14 residues. CDR3 amino acids: CASSRLVGSGELFF. The CDR3 bases are TGTGCCAGCAGTCGACTAGTTGGGTCCGGGGAGCTGTTTTTT.

This chain joins TRBV19 and TRBJ1-2; 7 bases agree with TRBD1. The CDR3 extends over 16 amino acids. V was pared by 5 bases and J by 3 bases, with 12 bases of the junction left unmatched. From germline, CDR1 is LNHDA and CDR2 SQIVND (reference sequence). CDR3 in amino acids: CASSLGTAGEHYGYTF. CDR3 sequence (DNA): TGTGCCAGTAGTCTCGGGACAGCTGGTGAGCACTATGGCTACACCTTC.

V usage is TRBV9 and J usage is TRBJ2-1, with 7 bases lining up with TRBD2. CDR3 length equals 15 residues. Germline trimming cut 0 bases from V and 4 bases from J; bases unmatched to any gene: 4. Germline V gives CDR1 SGDLS, CDR2 YYNGEE. This CDR3 reads CASSVAGGTYNEQFF. As DNA, the CDR3 is TGTGCCAGCAGCGTAGCGGGGGGAACATACAATGAGCAGTTCTTC.